The sequence of this T cell receptor beta chain was determined in a study of blood T cell repertoires in COVID-19. TCRdb keeps only in-frame clones here, not all; method: immunoSEQ multiplex PCR. The sample holds about 180,000 clones; approximately 89% are singletons and the top ten take around 2.6%. The CDR3 runs 12 residues. The germline gives CDR1 GTSNPN, CDR2 SVGIG (reference sequence). Between the trimmed V and J ends, which lost 0 bases and 7 bases, there was a span of 8 bases. The genes are TRBV30 and TRBJ2-3; no clear D gene. Sequencing input: peripheral blood. The receptor was derived from a man aged 35 to 55 with active or convalescent COVID-19. DNA for the CDR3: TGTGCCTGGAGTGTACTATTGCATACGCAGTATTTT. It specifies CAWSVLLHTQYF.